The sequence of this T cell receptor (beta chain) was determined in a study of T-cell reconstitution after alpha-beta-depleted transplantation in children. At least ten counts were recorded for this clonotype. Between the trimmed V and J ends, which lost 2 bases and 4 bases, there was a span of 12 bases. Germline V gene data show CDR1 as SGHAT and CDR2 as FQDESV (reference sequence). The CDR3 contains 15 residues. Preparation of the TCRbeta library used unique molecular identifiers. Each CDR3 protein is one row after TCRdb ran MiXCR on the PCR reads. The sample records some 500,000 distinct CDR3 sequences, 18% being singletons.

The sequencing here drew on PBMCs from the stem cell graft donor, taken from the stem cell graft. The gene calls are TRBV11-1 and TRBJ2-1; D is possibly TRBD2 (6 bases). The sequence was obtained from a human donor who donated a stem cell graft to a child with acute lymphoblastic leukemia. Here the CDR3 reads CASSLQEAGYNEQFF. In nucleotides, the CDR3 is TGTGCCAGCAGCTTACAAGAGGCGGGATACAATGAGCAGTTCTTC.